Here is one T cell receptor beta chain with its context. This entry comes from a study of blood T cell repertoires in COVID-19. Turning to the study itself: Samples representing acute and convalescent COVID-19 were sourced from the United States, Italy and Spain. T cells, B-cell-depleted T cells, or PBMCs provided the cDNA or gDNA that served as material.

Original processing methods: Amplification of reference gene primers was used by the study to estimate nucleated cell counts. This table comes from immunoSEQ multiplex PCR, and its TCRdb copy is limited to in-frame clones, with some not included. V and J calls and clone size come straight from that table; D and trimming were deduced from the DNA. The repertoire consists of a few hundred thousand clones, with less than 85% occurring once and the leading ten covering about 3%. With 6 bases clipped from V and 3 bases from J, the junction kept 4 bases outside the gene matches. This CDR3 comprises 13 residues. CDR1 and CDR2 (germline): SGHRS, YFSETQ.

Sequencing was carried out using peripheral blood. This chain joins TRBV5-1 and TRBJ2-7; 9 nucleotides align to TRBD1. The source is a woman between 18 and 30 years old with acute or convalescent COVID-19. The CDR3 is CASKGTGIYEQYF. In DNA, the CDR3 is TGCGCCAGCAAAGGGACAGGGATCTACGAGCAGTACTTC. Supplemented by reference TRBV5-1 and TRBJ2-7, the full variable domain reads KAGVTQTPRYLIKTRGQQVTLSCSPISGHRSVSWYQQTPGQGLQFLFEYFSETQRNKGNFPGRFSGRQFSNSRSEMNVSTLELGDSALYLCASKGTGIYEQYFGPGTRLTVT.